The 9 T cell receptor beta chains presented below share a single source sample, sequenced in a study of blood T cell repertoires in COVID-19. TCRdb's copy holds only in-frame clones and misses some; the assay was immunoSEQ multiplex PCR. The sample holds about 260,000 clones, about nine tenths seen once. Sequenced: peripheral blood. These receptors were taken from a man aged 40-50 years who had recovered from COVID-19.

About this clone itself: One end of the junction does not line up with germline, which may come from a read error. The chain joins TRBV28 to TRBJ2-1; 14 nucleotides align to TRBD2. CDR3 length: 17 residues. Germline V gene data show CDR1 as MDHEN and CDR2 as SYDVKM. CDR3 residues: CASRPGLAGEVYYEQFF. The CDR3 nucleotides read TGTGCCAGCAGACCGGGACTAGCGGGAGAAGTCTACTATGAGCAGTTCTTC.

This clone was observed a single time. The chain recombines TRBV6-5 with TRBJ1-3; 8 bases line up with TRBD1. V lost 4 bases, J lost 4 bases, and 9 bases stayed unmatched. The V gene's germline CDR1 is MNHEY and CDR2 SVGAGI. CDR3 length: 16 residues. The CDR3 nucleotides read TGTGCCAGCAGTTGTACCAGGGGGCTGTGGGGAAACACCATATATTTT. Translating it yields CASSCTRGLWGNTIYF.

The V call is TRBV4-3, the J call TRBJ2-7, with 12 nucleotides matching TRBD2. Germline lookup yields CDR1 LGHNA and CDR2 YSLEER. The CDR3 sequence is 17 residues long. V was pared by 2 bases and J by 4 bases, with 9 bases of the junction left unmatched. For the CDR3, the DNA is TGCGCCAGCAGCCAAAATCTAGCGGGAGGGCCGGGATACGAGCAGTACTTC. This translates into CASSQNLAGGPGYEQYF.

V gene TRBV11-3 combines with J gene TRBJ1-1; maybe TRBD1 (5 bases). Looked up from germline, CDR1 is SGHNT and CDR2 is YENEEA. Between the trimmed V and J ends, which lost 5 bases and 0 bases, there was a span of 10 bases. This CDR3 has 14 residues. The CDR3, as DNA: TGTGCCAGCAGCCTCGGAGGGGTGAACACTGAAGCTTTCTTT. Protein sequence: CASSLGGVNTEAFF.

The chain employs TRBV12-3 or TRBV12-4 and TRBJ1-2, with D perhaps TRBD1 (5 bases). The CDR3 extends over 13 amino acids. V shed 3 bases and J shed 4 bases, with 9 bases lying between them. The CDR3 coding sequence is TGTGCCAGCAGTTTTGACAGCCCCTATGGCTACACCTTC. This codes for CASSFDSPYGYTF.

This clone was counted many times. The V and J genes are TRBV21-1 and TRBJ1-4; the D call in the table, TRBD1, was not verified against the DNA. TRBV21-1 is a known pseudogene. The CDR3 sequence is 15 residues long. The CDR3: CASSPKDRSYEKLFF. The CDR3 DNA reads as TGTGCCAGCAGCCCCAAGGACAGGTCCTATGAAAAACTGTTTTTT.

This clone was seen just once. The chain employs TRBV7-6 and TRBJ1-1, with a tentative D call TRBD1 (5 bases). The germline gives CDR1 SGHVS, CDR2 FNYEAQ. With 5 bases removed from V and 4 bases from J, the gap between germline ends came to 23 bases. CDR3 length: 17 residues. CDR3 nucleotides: TGTGCCAGCAGCCTCCGGGCCAGGGTAAAGGAGAGCACTGAAGCTTTCTTT. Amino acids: CASSLRARVKESTEAFF.

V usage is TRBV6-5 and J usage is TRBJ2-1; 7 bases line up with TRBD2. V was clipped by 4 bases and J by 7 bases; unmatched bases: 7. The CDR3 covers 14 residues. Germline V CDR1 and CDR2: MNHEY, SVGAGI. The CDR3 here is CASSFGLVSNEQFF. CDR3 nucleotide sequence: TGTGCCAGCAGTTTCGGACTAGTAAGTAATGAGCAGTTCTTC.

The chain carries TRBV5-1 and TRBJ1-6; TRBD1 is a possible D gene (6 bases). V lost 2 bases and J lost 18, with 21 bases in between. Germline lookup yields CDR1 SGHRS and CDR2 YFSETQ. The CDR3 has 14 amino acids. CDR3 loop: CASSLGAGAAPPHF. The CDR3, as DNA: TGCGCCAGCAGCTTAGGGGCAGGGGCCGCGCCGCCCCACTTT.